These 3 T cell receptor beta chains originate from one sample sequenced in a study of early T cells in non-severe SARS-CoV-2 infection. TCRdb used MiXCR to reprocess the 5' RACE reads, holding one entry per CDR3 protein. The table includes 80,000 or so distinct CDR3 sequences, around an eighth detected once. The specimen was whole blood. Every receptor here comes from an adult who was a healthcare worker with PCR-confirmed SARS-CoV-2 infection or an uninfected control (not recorded which).

This clonotype has only a few counts. J is TRBJ2-7 and V is TRBV11-3, with TRBD2 as a possible D gene (5 bases). V shed 5 bases and J shed 5 bases, with 19 bases lying between them. Germline values: CDR1 SGHNT, CDR2 YENEEA. The CDR3 extends over 15 amino acids. CDR3: CASSPVSGSGNEQYF. As DNA, the CDR3 is TGTGCCAGCAGCCCCGTTTCGGGGTCGGGGAACGAGCAGTACTTC.

This clonotype turned up a few times. A read error may produce the germline difference seen at one junction end. V usage is TRBV7-7 and J usage is TRBJ2-5; D is unresolved. From germline, CDR1 is SSHAT and CDR2 FNYEAQ (reference sequence). The CDR3 has 13 residues. The CDR3 DNA sequence: TGTGCTAGCAGCACTCTGACGCAAGAGACCCAGTACTTC. It translates to CASSTLTQETQYF.

This clonotype was observed many times. J is TRBJ1-1 and V is TRBV5-4, with D possibly being TRBD1 (5 bases). V lost 1 base to trimming and J lost 2 bases, with 18 bases between them. This CDR3 has 17 residues. Germline lookup yields CDR1 SGHNT and CDR2 YYREEE (reference sequence). The CDR3 spells CASSLRPGREANTEAFF. CDR3 nucleotide sequence: TGTGCCAGCAGCTTGCGGCCAGGGCGGGAAGCAAACACTGAAGCTTTCTTT. The whole variable domain, filled in from reference TRBV5-4 and TRBJ1-1, reads ETGVTQSPTHLIKTRGQQVTLRCSSQSGHNTVSWYQQALGQGPQFIFQYYREEENGRGNFPPRFSGLQFPNYSSELNVNALELDDSALYLCASSLRPGREANTEAFFGQGTRLTVV.